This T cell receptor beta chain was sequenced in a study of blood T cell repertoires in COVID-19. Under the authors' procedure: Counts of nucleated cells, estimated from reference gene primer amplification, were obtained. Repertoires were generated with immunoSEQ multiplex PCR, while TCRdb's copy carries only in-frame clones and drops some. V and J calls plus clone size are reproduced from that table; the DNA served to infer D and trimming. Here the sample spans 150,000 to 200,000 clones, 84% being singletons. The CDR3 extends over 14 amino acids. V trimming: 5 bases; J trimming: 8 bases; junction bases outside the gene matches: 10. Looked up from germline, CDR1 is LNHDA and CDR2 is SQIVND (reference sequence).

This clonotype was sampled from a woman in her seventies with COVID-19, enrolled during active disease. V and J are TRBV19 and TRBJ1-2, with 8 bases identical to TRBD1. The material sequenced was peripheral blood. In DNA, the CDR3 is TGTGCCAGTAGTTTCCGGGACAGGAGAGGAGGCTACACCTTC. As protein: CASSFRDRRGGYTF.